This T cell receptor (beta chain) was documented in a study of T-cell reconstitution after alpha-beta-depleted transplantation in children. Construction of the TCRbeta library involved unique molecular identifiers. TCRdb reprocessed the PCR reads via MiXCR and lists one record per CDR3 protein. The data show a few hundred thousand distinct CDR3 sequences, with approximately 9.8% seen just once and 10% held by the top ten. The CDR3 length is 17 residues. Germline V gene data show CDR1 as SGHRS and CDR2 as YFSETQ. V was shortened by 3 bases and J by 0 bases, with 19 bases between the two germline ends. This clonotype turned up a few times.

The chain joins TRBV5-1 to TRBJ2-7, with D tentatively TRBD2 (6 bases). The sequencing here drew on PBMCs from the stem cell graft donor, taken from the stem cell graft. This clonotype was sampled from a human donor who donated a stem cell graft to a child with SCID. The CDR3 DNA reads as TGCGCCAGCAGCTGGACCGGAGGGCCGAGAAGCTCCTACGAGCAGTACTTC. Protein product: CASSWTGGPRSSYEQYF.